What follows are 12 T cell receptor beta chains derived from one specimen sequenced in a study of T cells in Graves' hyperthyroidism and ophthalmopathy. Regions amplified from RNA transcripts were the TCR beta CDR3 regions. First-round RT-PCR targeting the TCR CDR3 was performed with the HTBI primer set. Each CDR3 protein gets one entry after TCRdb re-called the multiplex PCR reads with MiXCR. This table holds roughly 280,000 distinct CDR3 sequences, about a sixth found once. Sequencing input: blood. The receptor source for this set is a woman aged 55-70 years with Graves' ophthalmopathy.

V usage is TRBV6-1 and J usage is TRBJ1-3; D might be TRBD1 (5 bases). V was trimmed by 2 bases and J by 4 bases, leaving 18 bases between them. The CDR3 has 17 amino acids. Germline CDR1 and CDR2: MNHNS and SASEGT. In nucleotides, the CDR3 is TGTGCCAGCAGTGAACGTCAGGGAAGTTTTCAAGGAAACACCATATATTTT. Amino acid sequence: CASSERQGSFQGNTIYF.

Many counts were recorded for this clonotype. The J gene is TRBJ2-3, the V gene TRBV12-3 or TRBV12-4, with D tentatively TRBD1 (6 bases). CDR3 length equals 13 residues. Trimming took 8 bases from V and 2 from J, leaving 11 bases between them. The CDR3 reads CASGRQDTDTQYF. As DNA, the CDR3 is TGTGCCAGCGGCAGACAGGACACAGATACGCAGTATTTT.

This clonotype was recorded many times. The J gene is TRBJ1-2, the V gene TRBV6-2 or TRBV6-3; D possibly corresponds to TRBD1 (6 bases). In germline, CDR1 is MNHEY, CDR2 SVGEGT. This CDR3 region has 15 residues. Trimming took off 0 bases at V and 6 bases at J, with 14 bases between the two ends. The DNA for the CDR3 is TGTGCCAGCAGTTACTCGAATCAGGGGCAACATGGCTACACCTTC. Protein: CASSYSNQGQHGYTF.

This clonotype has a handful of counts. The chain joins TRBV5-4 to TRBJ1-1, with D perhaps TRBD1 (6 bases). Germline-derived CDR1 and CDR2 are SGHNT and YYREEE (reference sequence). The CDR3 has 17 residues. The V end lost 4 bases, the J end lost 0 bases, and 19 bases lay between the germline ends. The CDR3 bases are TGTGCCAGCAGCAGGGGGGGACCCTCTGCCTTGAACACTGAAGCTTTCTTT. It codes for CASSRGGPSALNTEAFF.

In this sample, this clonotype turned up a few times. A much larger clone differs by one base, so this may be a read error. The chain recombines TRBV10-1 with TRBJ1-1; TRBD1 might be the D (5 bases). Looked up from germline, CDR1 is WNHNN and CDR2 is SYGVQD (reference sequence). The CDR3 runs to 14 residues. The germline V and J ends were trimmed by 3 bases and 4 bases, with 12 bases remaining between them. The CDR3 protein is CASSDSGTSTEAFF. CDR3 in DNA: TGCGCCAGCAGTGACTCAGGGACGAGCACTGAAGCTTTCTTT.

This clonotype has at least ten counts. V is TRBV6-5 and J is TRBJ2-3; D unresolved. Trimming took 0 bases from V and 0 from J, leaving 4 bases between them. Germline CDR1 is MNHEY and CDR2 is SVGAGI. The CDR3 totals 14 residues. The CDR3: CASSYSDSTDTQYF. DNA of the CDR3: TGTGCCAGCAGTTACTCCGATAGCACAGATACGCAGTATTTT.

This clonotype was seen repeatedly, ten times or more. The chain is built from TRBV28 and TRBJ2-7, with unresolved D. The CDR3 contains 13 residues. The ends were cut back, 7 bases at V and 0 bases at J, with 10 bases in the middle. From germline, CDR1 is MDHEN and CDR2 SYDVKM. In DNA form, the CDR3 reads TGTGCCAGCAAACCTCATATCTCCTACGAGCAGTACTTC. This translates into CASKPHISYEQYF. The entire variable domain, with the rest obtained from reference TRBV28 and TRBJ2-7, is as follows: DVKVTQSSRYLVKRTGEKVFLECVQDMDHENMFWYRQDPGLGLRLIYFSYDVKMKEKGDIPEGYSVSREKKERFSLILESASTNQTSMYLCASKPHISYEQYFGPGTRLTVT.

This clonotype was observed many times. The chain combines TRBV28 with TRBJ1-1, with D hard to call. This CDR3 is 15 amino acids long. Trimming removed 4 bases at V and 0 bases at J, with 12 bases between. CDR1 and CDR2 (germline): MDHEN, SYDVKM. The CDR3 protein is CASSSPVGMNTEAFF. The CDR3 nucleotides read TGTGCCAGCAGTTCACCAGTTGGGATGAACACTGAAGCTTTCTTT.

This clonotype came up a few times. This chain connects TRBV7-9 to TRBJ2-4, with 9 bases aligning to TRBD1. The germline V gene encodes CDR1 SEHNR and CDR2 FQNEAQ (reference sequence). The ends lost 5 bases at V and 0 bases at J; junction bases unmatched: 14. The CDR3 covers 19 residues. Here the CDR3 reads CASSVPGTGTELAKNIQYF. CDR3 nucleotides: TGTGCCAGCAGCGTACCCGGGACAGGGACAGAACTAGCCAAAAACATTCAGTACTTC.

A few counts support this clonotype. The chain is built from TRBV20-1 and TRBJ1-2; a possible D gene is TRBD1 (5 bases). The V gene's germline CDR1 is DFQATT and CDR2 SNEGSKA (reference sequence). This CDR3 is built from 13 residues. V lost 5 bases and J 4 bases, leaving 14 bases between the germline ends. DNA of the CDR3: TGCAGTGCTCGGACACCCGGGAGCTATGGCTACACCTTC. Translation: CSARTPGSYGYTF.

This clonotype occurred many times. V is TRBV12-3 or TRBV12-4 and J is TRBJ2-7; 8 positions match TRBD2. The CDR3 contains 15 residues. The J segment lost 3 bases and the V segment lost 6 bases, leaving 10 bases of the junction unmatched. The CDR3 spells CASRHGGGWNYEQYF. The CDR3 DNA sequence: TGTGCCAGCAGGCACGGGGGGGGTTGGAACTACGAGCAGTACTTC.

This clonotype showed up just a few times. The gene calls are TRBV5-4 and TRBJ2-1; 7 positions match TRBD1. The CDR3 consists of 15 residues. Germline trimming cut 0 bases from V and 1 base from J; bases unmatched to any gene: 1. Germline CDR1 SGHNT, CDR2 YYREEE (reference sequence). CDR3 in DNA: TGTGCCAGCAGCTTGGCACAGGGGTCCTACAATGAGCAGTTCTTC. This encodes CASSLAQGSYNEQFF.